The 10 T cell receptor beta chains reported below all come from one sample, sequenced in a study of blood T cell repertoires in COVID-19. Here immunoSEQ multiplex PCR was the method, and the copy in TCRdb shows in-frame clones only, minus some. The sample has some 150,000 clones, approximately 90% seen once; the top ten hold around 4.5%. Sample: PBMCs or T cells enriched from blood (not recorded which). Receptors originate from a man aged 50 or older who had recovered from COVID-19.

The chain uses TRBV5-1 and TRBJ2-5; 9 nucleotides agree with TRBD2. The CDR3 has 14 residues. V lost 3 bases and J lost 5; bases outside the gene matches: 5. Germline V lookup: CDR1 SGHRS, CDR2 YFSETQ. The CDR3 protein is CASSSSSGTETQYF. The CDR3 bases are TGCGCCAGCAGCTCCTCTAGCGGGACGGAGACCCAGTACTTC.

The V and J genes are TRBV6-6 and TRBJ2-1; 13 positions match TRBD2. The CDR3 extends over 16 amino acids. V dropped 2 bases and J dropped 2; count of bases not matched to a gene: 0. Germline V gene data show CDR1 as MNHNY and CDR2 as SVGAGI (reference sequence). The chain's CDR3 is CASSYGLAGAYNEQFF. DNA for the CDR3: TGTGCCAGCAGTTACGGACTAGCGGGGGCCTACAATGAGCAGTTCTTC.

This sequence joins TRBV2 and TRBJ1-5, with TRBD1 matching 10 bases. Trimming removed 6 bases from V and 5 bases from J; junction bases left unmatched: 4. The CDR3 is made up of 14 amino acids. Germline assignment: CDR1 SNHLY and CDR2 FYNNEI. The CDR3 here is CASSGTGADQPQHF. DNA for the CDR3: TGTGCCAGCAGCGGGACAGGGGCCGATCAGCCCCAGCATTTT.

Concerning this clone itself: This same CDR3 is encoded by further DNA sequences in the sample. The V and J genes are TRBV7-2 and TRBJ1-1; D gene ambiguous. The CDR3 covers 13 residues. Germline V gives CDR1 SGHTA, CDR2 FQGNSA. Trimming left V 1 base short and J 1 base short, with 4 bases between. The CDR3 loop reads CASSLGQNTEAFF. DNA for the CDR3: TGTGCCAGCAGCTTAGGGCAGAACACTGAAGCTTTCTTT.

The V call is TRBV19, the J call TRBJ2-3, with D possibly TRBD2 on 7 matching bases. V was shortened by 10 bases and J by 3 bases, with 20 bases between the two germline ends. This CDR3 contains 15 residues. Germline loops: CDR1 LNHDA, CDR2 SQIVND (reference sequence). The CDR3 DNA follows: TGTGCCACCAGGGGCGGACTAGGCCAAACAGATACGCAGTATTTT. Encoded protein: CATRGGLGQTDTQYF. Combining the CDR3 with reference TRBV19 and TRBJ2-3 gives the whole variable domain DGGITQSPKYLFRKEGQNVTLSCEQNLNHDAMYWYRQDPGQGLRLIYYSQIVNDFQKGDIAEGYSVSREKKESFPLTVTSAQKNPTAFYLCATRGGLGQTDTQYFGPGTRLTVL.

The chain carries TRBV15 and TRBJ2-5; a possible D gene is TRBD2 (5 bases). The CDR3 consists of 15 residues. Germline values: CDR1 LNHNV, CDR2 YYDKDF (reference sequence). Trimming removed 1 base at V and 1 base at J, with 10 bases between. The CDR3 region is CATSRGGRGQETQYF. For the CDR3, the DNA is TGTGCCACCAGCAGAGGAGGCCGGGGCCAAGAGACCCAGTACTTC.

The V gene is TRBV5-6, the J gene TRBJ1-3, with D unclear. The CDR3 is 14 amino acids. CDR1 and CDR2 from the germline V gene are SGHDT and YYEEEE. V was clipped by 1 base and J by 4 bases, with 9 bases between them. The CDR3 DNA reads TGTGCCAGCAGCTTGTCTGGGCAGGGAAACACCATATATTTT. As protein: CASSLSGQGNTIYF.

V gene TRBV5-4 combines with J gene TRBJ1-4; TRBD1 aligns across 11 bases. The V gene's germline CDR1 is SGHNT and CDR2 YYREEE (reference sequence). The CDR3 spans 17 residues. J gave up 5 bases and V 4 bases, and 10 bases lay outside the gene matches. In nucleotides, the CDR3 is TGTGCCAGCAGCGAAGGGACAGGGGGGAGTTTAAATGAAAAACTGTTTTTT. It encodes CASSEGTGGSLNEKLFF.

CDR3 sequence (DNA): TGTGCCAGCACCCTCGGACAGGGAAAATACGAGCAGTACTTC. It is translated as CASTLGQGKYEQYF. The chain is built from TRBV28 and TRBJ2-7, with 8 bases identical to TRBD1. The CDR3 totals 14 residues. Germline trimming cut 7 bases from V and 4 bases from J; bases unmatched to any gene: 9. Per germline, CDR1 MDHEN and CDR2 SYDVKM.

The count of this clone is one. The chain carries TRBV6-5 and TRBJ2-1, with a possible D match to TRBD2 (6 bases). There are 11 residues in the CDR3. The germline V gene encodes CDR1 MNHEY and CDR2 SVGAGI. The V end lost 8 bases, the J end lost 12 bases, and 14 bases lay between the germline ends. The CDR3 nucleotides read TGTGCCAGCGGTCAGGGAGGTCTGCAGTTCTTC. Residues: CASGQGGLQFF.